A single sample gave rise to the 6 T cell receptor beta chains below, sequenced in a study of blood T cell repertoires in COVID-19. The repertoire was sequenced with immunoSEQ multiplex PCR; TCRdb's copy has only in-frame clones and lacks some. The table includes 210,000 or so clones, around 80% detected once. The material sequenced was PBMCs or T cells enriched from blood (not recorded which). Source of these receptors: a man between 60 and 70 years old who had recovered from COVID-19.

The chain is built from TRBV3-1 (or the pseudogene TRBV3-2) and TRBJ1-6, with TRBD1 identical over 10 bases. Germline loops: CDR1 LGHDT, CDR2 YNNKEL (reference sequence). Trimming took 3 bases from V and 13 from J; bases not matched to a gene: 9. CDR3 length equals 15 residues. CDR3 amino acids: CASSQPGQGFAPLHF. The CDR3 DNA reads TGTGCCAGCAGCCAGCCGGGACAGGGGTTCGCGCCCCTCCACTTT.

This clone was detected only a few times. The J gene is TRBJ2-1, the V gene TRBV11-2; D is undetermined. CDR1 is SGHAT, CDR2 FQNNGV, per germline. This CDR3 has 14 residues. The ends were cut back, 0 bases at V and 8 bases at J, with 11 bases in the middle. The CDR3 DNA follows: TGTGCCAGCAGCTTAGATCCGCAGATCTATGAGCAGTTCTTC. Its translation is CASSLDPQIYEQFF.

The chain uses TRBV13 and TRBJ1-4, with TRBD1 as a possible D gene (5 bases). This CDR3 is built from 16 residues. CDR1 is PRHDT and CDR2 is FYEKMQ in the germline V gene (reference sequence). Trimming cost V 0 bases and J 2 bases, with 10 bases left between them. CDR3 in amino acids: CASSLGLGATNEKLFF. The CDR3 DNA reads TGTGCCAGCAGCTTAGGCCTAGGGGCGACTAATGAAAAACTGTTTTTT.

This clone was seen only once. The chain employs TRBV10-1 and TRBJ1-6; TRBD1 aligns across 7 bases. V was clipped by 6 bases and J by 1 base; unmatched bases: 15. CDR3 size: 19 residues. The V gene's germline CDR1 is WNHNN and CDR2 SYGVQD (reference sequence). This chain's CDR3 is CASSRRGLAGGSYNSPLHF. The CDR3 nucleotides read TGCGCCAGCAGCCGAAGAGGGTTAGCAGGGGGATCCTATAATTCACCCCTCCACTTT.

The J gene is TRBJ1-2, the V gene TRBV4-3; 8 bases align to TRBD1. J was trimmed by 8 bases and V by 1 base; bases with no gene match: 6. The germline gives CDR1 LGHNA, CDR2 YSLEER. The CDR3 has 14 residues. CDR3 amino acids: CASSQVGTGHGYTF. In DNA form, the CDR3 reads TGCGCCAGCAGCCAAGTGGGGACAGGTCACGGCTACACCTTC.

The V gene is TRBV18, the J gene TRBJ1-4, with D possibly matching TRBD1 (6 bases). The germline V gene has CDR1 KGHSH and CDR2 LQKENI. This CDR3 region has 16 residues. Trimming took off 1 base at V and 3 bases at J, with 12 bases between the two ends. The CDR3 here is CASSPLPGTPNEKLFF. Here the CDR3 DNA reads TGTGCCAGCTCACCACTCCCCGGGACACCTAATGAAAAACTGTTTTTT.